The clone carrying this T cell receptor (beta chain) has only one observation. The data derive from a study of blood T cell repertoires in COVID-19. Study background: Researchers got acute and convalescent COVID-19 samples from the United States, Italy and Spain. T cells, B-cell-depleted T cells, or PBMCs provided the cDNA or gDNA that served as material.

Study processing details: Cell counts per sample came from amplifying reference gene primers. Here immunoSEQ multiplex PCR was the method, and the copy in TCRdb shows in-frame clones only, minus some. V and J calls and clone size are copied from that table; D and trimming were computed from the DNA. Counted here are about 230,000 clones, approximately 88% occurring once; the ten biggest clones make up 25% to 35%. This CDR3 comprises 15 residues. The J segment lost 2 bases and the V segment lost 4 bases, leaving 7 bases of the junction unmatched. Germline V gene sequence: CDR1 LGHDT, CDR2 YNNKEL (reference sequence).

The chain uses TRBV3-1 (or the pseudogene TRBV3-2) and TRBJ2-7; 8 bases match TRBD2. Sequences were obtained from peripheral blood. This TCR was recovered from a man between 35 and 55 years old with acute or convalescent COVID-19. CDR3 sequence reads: CASSPNTGLAYEQYF. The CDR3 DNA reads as TGTGCCAGCAGCCCAAATACGGGACTAGCCTACGAGCAGTACTTC.